These 23 T cell receptor beta chains came from one sample sequenced in a study of blood T cells in healthy people across ages. For the second PCR, which ran for roughly 6 to 11 cycles, a sample-barcoded 5' primer and a J-beta primer mix were used. TCRdb re-called the 5' RACE reads with MiXCR, one entry per CDR3 protein. The sample has 950,000 to 1,200,000 distinct CDR3 sequences; 35% to 40% are singletons. Sequencing was carried out using blood. The receptors stem from a man younger than 35 in good health.

A single count supports this clonotype. The chain is built from TRBV9 and TRBJ2-3; D ambiguous. The CDR3 consists of 14 residues. V was pared by 0 bases and J by 3 bases, with 8 bases between. In germline, CDR1 is SGDLS, CDR2 YYNGEE. CDR3 loop: CASSVAIATDTQYF. As DNA, the CDR3 is TGTGCCAGCAGCGTAGCTATCGCGACAGATACGCAGTATTTT.

This clonotype was seen only a few times. The chain is built from TRBV20-1 and TRBJ2-5, with 10 bases aligning to TRBD2. This CDR3 comprises 11 residues. Trimming cost V 5 bases and J 11 bases; bases outside gene matches: 5. Germline CDR1 and CDR2: DFQATT and SNEGSKA (reference sequence). This CDR3 is CSAGTSDEQYF. CDR3 in DNA: TGCAGTGCTGGGACTAGCGATGAGCAGTACTTC.

V and J are TRBV2 and TRBJ1-1, with D tentatively TRBD1 (6 bases). This CDR3 region has 14 residues. The germline gives CDR1 SNHLY, CDR2 FYNNEI. V was clipped by 3 bases and J by 1 base, with 9 bases between them. CDR3 sequence (DNA): TGTGCCAGCAGTGACGACAGGTGGAACACTGAAGCTTTCTTT. Translated, it gives CASSDDRWNTEAFF.

The V and J genes are TRBV3-1 and TRBJ2-3; possibly TRBD2 for D (5 bases). The germline V gene has CDR1 LGHDT and CDR2 YNNKEL (reference sequence). The CDR3 length is 18 residues. V was pared by 4 bases and J by 4 bases, with 24 bases between. The CDR3 is CASSLLLGIGKVADTQYF. CDR3 coding DNA: TGTGCCAGCAGCCTCCTGCTCGGGATTGGGAAGGTGGCAGATACGCAGTATTTT.

The chain employs TRBV5-6 and TRBJ2-5; 8 nucleotides line up with TRBD1. Gene TRBJ2-7 matches the end of the DNA better, so the J call may be wrong. From germline, CDR1 is SGHDT and CDR2 YYEEEE. The CDR3 totals 15 residues. DNA of the CDR3: TGTGCCAGCAGCTCAACCGGGACAGGAAAATACGAGCAGTACTTC. Amino acid sequence: CASSSTGTGKYEQYF.

This sequence joins TRBV28 and TRBJ1-2, with TRBD1 as a possible D gene (6 bases). Trimming stripped 4 bases from V and 7 bases from J, with 19 bases between. Per the germline V gene, CDR1 is MDHEN and CDR2 is SYDVKM. CDR3 length: 15 residues. The CDR3 region has the DNA TGTGCCAGCAGTTCCGAAGGGGGGGCCTTTGGTGGCTACACCTTC. This sequence encodes CASSSEGGAFGGYTF.

The genes are TRBV6-6 and TRBJ1-1; D not certain. This CDR3 spans 14 amino acids. Germline lookup yields CDR1 MNHNY and CDR2 SVGAGI (reference sequence). Trimming pared 10 bases from V and 0 bases from J, leaving 15 bases between. The CDR3 sequence is CATRGNPMNTEAFF. The CDR3 DNA sequence: TGTGCCACCCGTGGGAATCCCATGAACACTGAAGCTTTCTTT.

This clonotype was recorded a few times. The rearrangement links TRBV5-6 to TRBJ1-1; no reliable D call. Trimming pared 9 bases from V and 1 base from J, leaving 19 bases between. Germline V gene lookup returns CDR1 SGHDT and CDR2 YYEEEE. The CDR3 runs to 15 residues. In DNA form, the CDR3 reads TGTGCCACCCCCGATGGCGAGCTCAGGAACACTGAAGCTTTCTTT. Amino acid sequence: CATPDGELRNTEAFF.

This clonotype showed up many times. The V gene is TRBV4-1, the J gene TRBJ2-3, with D perhaps being TRBD1 or TRBD2 (6 bases each). This CDR3 region has 16 residues. Germline-derived CDR1 and CDR2 are MGHRA and YSYEKL. Trimming took 2 bases from V and 2 from J, leaving 14 bases between them. The CDR3 coding sequence is TGCGCCAGCAGCCAAAGGATCGGGGGCACCACAGATACGCAGTATTTT. It is translated as CASSQRIGGTTDTQYF.

Comment on this clonotype: The junction shows a germline mismatch at one end, possibly a read error. The V call is TRBV11-2, the J call TRBJ2-3; tentatively, D is TRBD1 (6 bases). Germline CDR1 reads SGHAT; CDR2 reads FQNNGV. The CDR3 runs to 16 residues. The chain's CDR3 is CANSLIVGANTDTQYF. DNA of the CDR3: TGTGCCAACAGCTTAATCGTGGGGGCAAACACAGATACGCAGTATTTT. Complete variable domain (other parts from reference TRBV11-2 and TRBJ2-3): EAGVAQSPRYKIIEKRQSVAFWCNPISGHATLYWYQQILGQGPKLLIQFQNNGVVDDSQLPKDRFSAERLKGVDSTLKIQPAKLEDSAVYLCANSLIVGANTDTQYFGPGTRLTVL.

This clonotype was seen a handful of times. The chain links TRBV6-6 to TRBJ2-3, with D possibly being TRBD2 (5 bases). V was trimmed by 3 bases and J by 6 bases, leaving 19 bases between them. The CDR3 extends over 16 amino acids. The germline CDR1 and CDR2 sequences are MNHNY and SVGAGI (reference sequence). The CDR3 loop reads CASSYGPANRGDTQYF. CDR3 bases: TGTGCCAGCAGTTATGGCCCGGCAAATAGAGGGGATACGCAGTATTTT.

The chain carries TRBV20-1 and TRBJ2-1; no firm D call. Germline V gene lookup returns CDR1 DFQATT and CDR2 SNEGSKA (reference sequence). Trimming cost V 1 base and J 3 bases, with 13 bases left between them. The CDR3 is 15 amino acids. The CDR3 nucleotides are TGCAGTGCTAGAGGGCTGGGTCCCTTCTACAATGAGCAGTTCTTC. Amino acid sequence: CSARGLGPFYNEQFF.

This chain uses TRBV7-2 with TRBJ1-3; 7 bases match TRBD1. Trimming removed 5 bases from V and 1 base from J; junction bases left unmatched: 5. The CDR3 covers 15 residues. Germline V lookup: CDR1 SGHTA, CDR2 FQGNSA. The CDR3 loop reads CASSNQTGSGNTIYF. The CDR3, as DNA: TGTGCCAGCAGCAACCAGACAGGGTCTGGAAACACCATATATTTT.

This rearrangement joins TRBV4-3 to TRBJ2-7; D gene unclear. V lost 0 bases and J lost 5, with 14 bases in between. The CDR3 runs to 15 residues. CDR1 is LGHNA, CDR2 YSLEER, per germline. CDR3 protein: CASSQDLPQTHEQYF. CDR3 nucleotide sequence: TGCGCCAGCAGCCAAGATCTCCCGCAGACCCACGAGCAGTACTTC.

This sequence joins TRBV20-1 and TRBJ1-5; TRBD1 aligns across 7 bases. The length of the CDR3 is 15 residues. The J segment lost 0 bases and the V segment lost 3 bases, leaving 5 bases of the junction unmatched. Germline V lookup: CDR1 DFQATT, CDR2 SNEGSKA (reference sequence). CDR3: CSASRQGDSNQPQHF. Here the CDR3 DNA reads TGCAGTGCTAGCCGACAGGGCGATAGCAATCAGCCCCAGCATTTT.

Details on this clonotype: One end of the junction fails to match germline, which may point to a read error. The chain has TRBV29-1 and TRBJ1-2; the match to TRBD1 covers 9 bases. This CDR3 comprises 15 residues. The germline gives CDR1 SQVTM, CDR2 ANQGSEA. The CDR3 reads CSAAPGTGPNYGHTF. The CDR3 DNA sequence: TGCAGCGCAGCCCCCGGGACAGGGCCTAACTATGGCCACACCTTC. The whole variable domain, remainder taken from reference TRBV29-1 and TRBJ1-2, is SAVISQKPSRDICQRGTSLTIQCQVDSQVTMMFWYRQQPGQSLTLIATANQGSEATYESGFVIDKFPISRPNLTFSTLTVSNMSPEDSSIYLCSAAPGTGPNYGHTFGSGTRLTVV.

This clonotype occurred many times. The rearrangement links TRBV27 to TRBJ2-1, with unresolved D. Per the germline V gene, CDR1 is MNHEY and CDR2 is SMNVEV (reference sequence). The V end lost 7 bases, the J end lost 6 bases, and 19 bases lay between the germline ends. The CDR3 consists of 15 residues. The chain's CDR3 is CASTPLGSLSNEQFF. CDR3 DNA sequence: TGTGCCAGCACCCCACTTGGTAGCTTGTCCAATGAGCAGTTCTTC.

In its sample, this clonotype was seen many times. The rearrangement links TRBV7-2 to TRBJ2-3; 13 positions agree with TRBD2. Germline lookup yields CDR1 SGHTA and CDR2 FQGNSA. V was pared by 6 bases and J by 1 base, with 4 bases of the junction left unmatched. The CDR3 length is 16 residues. The CDR3 DNA reads TGTGCCAGCAGTTCCGGACTAGCGGGGGGCACAGATACGCAGTATTTT. Translated, it gives CASSSGLAGGTDTQYF.

This clonotype was seen repeatedly, ten times or more. The V gene is TRBV9, the J gene TRBJ1-5; D call uncertain. V was trimmed by 0 bases and J by 5 bases, leaving 6 bases between them. Germline lookup yields CDR1 SGDLS and CDR2 YYNGEE. This CDR3 spans 13 amino acids. Here the CDR3 reads CASSVDGDQPQHF. CDR3 DNA: TGTGCCAGCAGCGTAGACGGGGATCAGCCCCAGCATTTT. Supplemented by reference TRBV9 and TRBJ1-5, the full variable domain reads DSGVTQTPKHLITATGQRVTLRCSPRSGDLSVYWYQQSLDQGLQFLIQYYNGEERAKGNILERFSAQQFPDLHSELNLSSLELGDSALYFCASSVDGDQPQHFGDGTRLSIL.

As regards this clonotype: This may stem from a read error, because a much larger clone lies one nucleotide away. The CDR3 is CGLLGRGTYNEQFF. CDR3 nucleotide sequence: TGCGGCCTGCTAGGGAGGGGGACCTACAATGAGCAGTTCTTC. This chain connects TRBV29-1 to TRBJ2-1; possibly TRBD2 for D (7 bases). The length of the CDR3 is 14 residues. Germline-derived CDR1 and CDR2 are SQVTM and ANQGSEA.

This chain uses TRBV14 with TRBJ2-5; D is possibly TRBD1 (6 bases). Germline V lookup: CDR1 SGHDN, CDR2 FVKESK. CDR3 length: 15 amino acids. The ends were cut back, 1 base at V and 5 bases at J, with 14 bases in the middle. For the CDR3, the DNA is TGTGCCAGCAGCCAAGGGAGGACAGTGGGGGAGACCCAGTACTTC. It yields the protein CASSQGRTVGETQYF. Supplemented by reference TRBV14 and TRBJ2-5, the full variable domain reads EAGVTQFPSHSVIEKGQTVTLRCDPISGHDNLYWYRRVMGKEIKFLLHFVKESKQDESGMPNNRFLAERTGGTYSTLKVQPAELEDSGVYFCASSQGRTVGETQYFGPGTRLLVL.

This clonotype was counted a few times. The chain has TRBV12-3 or TRBV12-4 and TRBJ1-4; D is uncertain. Trimming took 6 bases from V and 8 from J, leaving 16 bases between them. The CDR3 loop spans 14 amino acids. CDR3 sequence reads: CASRLQLSGEKLFF. The CDR3 DNA reads TGTGCCAGCAGGTTACAGCTGAGTGGCGAAAAACTGTTTTTT.

The CDR3 nucleotides are TGTGCCAGCTCACCGACGGCAGGCGATGGCTACACCTTC. Translated: CASSPTAGDGYTF. This rearrangement joins TRBV18 to TRBJ1-2; D not resolved. V lost 3 bases and J 6 bases, leaving 11 bases between the germline ends. Germline loops: CDR1 KGHSH, CDR2 LQKENI. The CDR3 totals 13 residues.